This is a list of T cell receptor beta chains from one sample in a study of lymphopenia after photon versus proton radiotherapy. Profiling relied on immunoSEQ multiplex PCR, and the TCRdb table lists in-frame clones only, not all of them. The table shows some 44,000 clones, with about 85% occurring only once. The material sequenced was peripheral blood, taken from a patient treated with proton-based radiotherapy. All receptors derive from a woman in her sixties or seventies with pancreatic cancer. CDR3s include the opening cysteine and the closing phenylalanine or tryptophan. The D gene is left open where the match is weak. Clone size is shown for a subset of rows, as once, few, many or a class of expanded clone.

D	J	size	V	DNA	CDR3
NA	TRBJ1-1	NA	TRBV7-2	TGTGCCAGCAGCAGGCGTAGGGGTTTGGCTGAAGCTTTCTTT	CASSRRRGLAEAFF
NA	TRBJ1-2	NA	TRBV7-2	TGTGCCAGCCTTAGAAATCAGGGGAATGGCTACACCTTC	CASLRNQGNGYTF
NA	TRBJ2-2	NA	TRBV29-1	TGCAGCGTGGGGGACCGCGGGGAGCTGTTTTTT	CSVGDRGELFF
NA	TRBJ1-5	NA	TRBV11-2	TGTGCCAGCAGCTTAGCAGGGTCGATCAATCAGCCCCAGCATTTT	CASSLAGSINQPQHF
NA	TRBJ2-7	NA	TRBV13	TGTGCCAGCAGCTCAAACTTCCGGACAGCTCCCTACGAGCAGTACTTC	CASSSNFRTAPYEQYF
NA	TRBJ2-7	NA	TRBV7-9	TGTGCCAGCAGCTCGACAGGAAACGAGCAGTACTTC	CASSSTGNEQYF
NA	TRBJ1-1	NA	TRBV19	TGTGCCAGTAGCCGTGAAATACTTCCCTTGAACACTGAAGCTTTCTTT	CASSREILPLNTEAFF
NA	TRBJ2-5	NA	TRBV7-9	TGTGCCAGCAGCTTAGCCGGGGTCACGCGAGAGACCCAGTACTTC	CASSLAGVTRETQYF
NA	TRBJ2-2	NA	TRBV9	TGTGCCAGCAGCGTAGCTGGGGCGATCACCGGGGAGCTGTTTTTT	CASSVAGAITGELFF
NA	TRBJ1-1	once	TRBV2	TGTGCCAGCAGTGGTAGCAGCTTGAACACTGAAGCTTTCTTT	CASSGSSLNTEAFF
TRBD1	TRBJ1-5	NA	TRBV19	TGTGCCAGTACCTGGACAGGGGGAAATCAGCCCCAGCATTTT	CASTWTGGNQPQHF
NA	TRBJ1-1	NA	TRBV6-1	TGTGCCAGCAGTGCAACAGGGAGAGCGGACACTGAAGCTTTCTTT	CASSATGRADTEAFF
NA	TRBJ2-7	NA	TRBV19	TGTGCCAGTAGTATTTTAGGTTTCTCCTACGAGCAGTACTTC	CASSILGFSYEQYF
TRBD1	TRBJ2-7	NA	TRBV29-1	TGCAGCGTAGTACAGGGGGCTTACGAGCAGTACTTC	CSVVQGAYEQYF
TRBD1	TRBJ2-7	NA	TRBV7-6	TGTGCCAGCAGCCCCCCTACCGGGACAGGGGGCTTCTACGAGCAGTACTTC	CASSPPTGTGGFYEQYF
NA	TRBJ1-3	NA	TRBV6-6	TGTGCCAGCAGGCCGGGAGGGTCGTCTGGAAACACCATATATTTT	CASRPGGSSGNTIYF
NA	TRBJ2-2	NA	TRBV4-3	TGCGCCAGCAGCCAAGATGGCGAAGAGGAGCTGTTTTTT	CASSQDGEEELFF
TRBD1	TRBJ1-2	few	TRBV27	TGTGCCAGCAGTTTGGGACCGACAGGGGTCGGCTACACCTTC	CASSLGPTGVGYTF
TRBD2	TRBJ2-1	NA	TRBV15	TGTGCCACCACAGGGGCGGGAGGGCCTAGGAATGAGCAGTTCTTC	CATTGAGGPRNEQFF
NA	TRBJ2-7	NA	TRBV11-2	TGTGCCAGCAGCTTAGAGGGGGTTGGGGACGAGCAGTACTTC	CASSLEGVGDEQYF
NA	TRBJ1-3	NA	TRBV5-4	TGTGCCAGCAGCGGGGACGGATACTCTGGAAACACCATATATTTT	CASSGDGYSGNTIYF